The sample holds a few counts of the clone carrying this T cell receptor beta chain. The use of a sample-barcoded 5' primer and a J-beta primer mix characterized a second PCR of 7 to 11 cycles. TCRdb re-analysed the 5' RACE reads in MiXCR, keeping a single row per CDR3 protein. In the table there are roughly 800,000 distinct CDR3 sequences, 58% of which are singletons. The data are from a study of blood T cells in healthy people across ages. Individuals who donated were healthy Caucasians from Russia aged about 6 to 100. Trimming at V came to 3 bases and at J to 9 bases, leaving 14 bases not matched to a gene. Per the germline V gene, CDR1 is SQVTM and CDR2 is ANQGSEA. The CDR3 consists of 15 residues.

Input material: blood. The J gene is TRBJ2-1, the V gene TRBV29-1; 7 nucleotides line up with TRBD1. This receptor was obtained from a man aged 30 to 39 in good health. CDR3 residues: CSVEQRQGPTIEQFF. CDR3 sequence (DNA): TGCAGCGTTGAGCAGCGACAGGGACCGACAATTGAGCAGTTCTTC.